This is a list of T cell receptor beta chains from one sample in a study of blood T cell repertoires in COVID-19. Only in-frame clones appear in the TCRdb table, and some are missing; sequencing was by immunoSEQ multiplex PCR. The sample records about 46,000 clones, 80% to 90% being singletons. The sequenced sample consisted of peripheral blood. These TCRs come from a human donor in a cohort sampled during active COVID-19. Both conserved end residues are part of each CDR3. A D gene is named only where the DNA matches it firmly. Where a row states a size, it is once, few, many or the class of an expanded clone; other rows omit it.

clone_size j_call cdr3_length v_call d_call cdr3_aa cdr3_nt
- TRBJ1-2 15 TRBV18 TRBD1 CASSPLGQGEFGYTF TGTGCCAGCTCACCGCTCGGACAGGGGGAATTTGGCTACACCTTC
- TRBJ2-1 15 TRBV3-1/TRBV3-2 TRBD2 CASSLTSGAYNEQFF TGTGCCAGCAGCCTGACTAGCGGAGCCTACAATGAGCAGTTCTTC
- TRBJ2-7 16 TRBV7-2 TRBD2 CASSLRASGSRYEQYF TGTGCCAGCAGCTTAAGGGCTAGCGGGAGTCGGTACGAGCAGTACTTC
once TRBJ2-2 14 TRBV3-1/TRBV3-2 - CASSHSTDPGELFF TGTGCCAGCAGCCACTCGACAGACCCCGGGGAGCTGTTTTTT
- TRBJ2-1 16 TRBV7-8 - CASSPDLLSSYNEQFF TGTGCCAGCAGCCCCGATCTCCTGAGCTCCTACAATGAGCAGTTCTTC
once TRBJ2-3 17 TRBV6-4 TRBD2 CANRGRLAGVGTDTQYF TGTGCCAACAGGGGGCGACTAGCGGGGGTTGGGACAGATACGCAGTATTTT
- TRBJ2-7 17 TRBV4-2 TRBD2 CASSPGLAGDNSYEQYF TGTGCCAGCAGCCCCGGACTAGCGGGCGATAACTCCTACGAGCAGTACTTC
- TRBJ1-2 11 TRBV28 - CASGRDFGYTF TGTGCCAGCGGCAGGGATTTTGGCTACACCTTC
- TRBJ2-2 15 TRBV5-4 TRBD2 CASSQAGGGAGELFF TGTGCCAGCAGCCAAGCGGGAGGCGGGGCCGGGGAGCTGTTTTTT
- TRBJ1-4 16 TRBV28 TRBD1 CASSARDRRTNEKLFF TGTGCCAGCAGTGCACGGGACAGGAGGACTAATGAAAAACTGTTTTTT
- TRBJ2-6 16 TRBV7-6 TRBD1 CASSVQGASGANVLTF TGTGCCAGCAGCGTACAGGGGGCGTCTGGGGCCAACGTCCTGACTTTC
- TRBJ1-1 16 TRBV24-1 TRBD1 CATSDIWTGKDTEAFF TGTGCCACCAGTGATATATGGACAGGGAAGGACACTGAAGCTTTCTTT
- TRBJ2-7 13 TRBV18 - CASSPPGGYEQYF TGTGCCAGCTCACCACCTGGCGGGTACGAGCAGTACTTC
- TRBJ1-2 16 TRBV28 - CASSVLQGPPNYGYTF TGTGCCAGCAGTGTCCTCCAGGGGCCACCTAACTATGGCTACACCTTC
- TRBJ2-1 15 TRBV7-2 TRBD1 CASSQYRGTYNEQFF TGTGCCAGCAGTCAATACAGGGGTACCTACAATGAGCAGTTCTTC
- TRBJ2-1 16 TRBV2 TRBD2 CASSDVPASGGGEQFF TGTGCCAGCAGTGACGTTCCGGCTAGCGGGGGAGGTGAGCAGTTCTTC
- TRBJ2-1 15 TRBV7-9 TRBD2 CASSLGRTSGSLSFF TGTGCCAGCAGCTTAGGACGGACTAGCGGGAGTTTATCGTTCTTC
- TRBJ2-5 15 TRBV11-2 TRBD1 CASSFSTGGEETQYF TGTGCCAGCAGCTTTTCGACAGGGGGAGAAGAGACCCAGTACTTC
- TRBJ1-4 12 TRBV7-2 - CASSRGGEKLFF TGTGCCAGCAGCCGAGGGGGTGAAAAACTGTTTTTT
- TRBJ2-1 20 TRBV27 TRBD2 CASSLSSGTSGRASYNEQFF TGTGCCAGCAGTTTATCGAGTGGGACTAGCGGGAGGGCGTCCTACAATGAGCAGTTCTTC
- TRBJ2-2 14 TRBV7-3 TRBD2 CASSPRGGSGELFF TGTGCCAGCAGCCCCCGGGGGGGGTCCGGGGAGCTGTTTTTT
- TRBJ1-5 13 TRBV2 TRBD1 CASSQQGSVPQHF TGTGCCAGCAGTCAACAGGGGTCGGTGCCCCAGCATTTT
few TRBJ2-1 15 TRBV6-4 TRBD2 CASSLGLAPYNEQFF TGTGCCAGCAGCTTGGGACTAGCGCCTTACAATGAGCAGTTCTTC
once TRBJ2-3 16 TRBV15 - CATSSRSKGGSDTQYF TGTGCCACCAGCAGTCGGAGCAAAGGTGGGTCAGATACGCAGTATTTT
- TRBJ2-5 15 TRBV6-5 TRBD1 CASSLTGGLVETQYF TGTGCCAGCAGTCTGACAGGGGGCTTGGTAGAGACCCAGTACTTC
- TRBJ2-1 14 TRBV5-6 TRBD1 CASRVTGAVNEQFF TGTGCCAGCAGAGTGACAGGGGCGGTAAATGAGCAGTTCTTC
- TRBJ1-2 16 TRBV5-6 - CASSPTQWPGVIGYTF TGTGCCAGCAGCCCGACTCAATGGCCGGGTGTGATTGGCTACACCTTC
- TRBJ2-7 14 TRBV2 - CASSEALFSYEQYF TGTGCCAGCAGTGAAGCCCTGTTTTCCTACGAGCAGTACTTC
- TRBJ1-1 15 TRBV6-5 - CASRTGTSILTEAFF TGTGCCAGCAGAACAGGGACCTCGATATTGACTGAAGCTTTCTTT
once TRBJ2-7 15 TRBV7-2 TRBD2 CASSLPGLARYEQYF TGTGCCAGCAGCTTGCCGGGACTAGCGCGGTACGAGCAGTACTTC
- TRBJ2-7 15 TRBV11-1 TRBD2 CASSQTSGGTYEQYF TGTGCCAGCAGCCAGACTAGCGGGGGAACCTACGAGCAGTACTTC
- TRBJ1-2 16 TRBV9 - CASSAPGGRGDYGYTF TGTGCCAGCAGCGCCCCCGGGGGGCGAGGGGACTATGGCTACACCTTC
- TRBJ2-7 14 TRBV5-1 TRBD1 CASSSDRSPLEQYF TGCGCCAGCAGCTCGGACAGGTCCCCCCTCGAGCAGTACTTC
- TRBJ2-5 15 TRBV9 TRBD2 CASSPRLAGEETQYF TGTGCCAGCAGCCCCCGACTAGCGGGGGAAGAGACCCAGTACTTC
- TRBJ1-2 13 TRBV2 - CASSPDRSGGYTF TGTGCCAGCAGTCCAGACAGGTCCGGCGGCTACACCTTC
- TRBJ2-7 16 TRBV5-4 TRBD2 CASSAGLAGASYEQYF TGTGCCAGCAGCGCAGGACTAGCGGGGGCCTCCTACGAGCAGTACTTC
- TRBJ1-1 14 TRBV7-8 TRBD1 CASIMDRASTEAFF TGTGCCAGCATCATGGACAGGGCGAGCACTGAAGCTTTCTTT
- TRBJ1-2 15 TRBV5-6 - CASSLGLGAPYGYTF TGTGCCAGCAGCTTGGGCCTGGGGGCCCCCTATGGCTACACCTTC
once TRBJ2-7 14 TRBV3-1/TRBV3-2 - CASSQEVSGYEQYF TGTGCCAGCAGCCAAGAAGTCTCCGGGTACGAGCAGTACTTC
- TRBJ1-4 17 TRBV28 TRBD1 CASSPYRDRVTNEKLFF TGTGCCAGCAGTCCATACCGGGACAGGGTAACTAATGAAAAACTGTTTTTT
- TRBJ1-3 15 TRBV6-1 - CASSDGGASGNTIYF TGTGCCAGCAGTGACGGAGGGGCCTCTGGAAACACCATATATTTT
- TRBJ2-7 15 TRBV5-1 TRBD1 CASSPGTGTSYEQYF TGCGCCAGCAGTCCCGGGACAGGGACTTCCTACGAGCAGTACTTC
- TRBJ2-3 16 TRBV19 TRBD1 CASSPLGTGGTDTQYF TGTGCCAGTAGTCCACTCGGGACAGGGGGCACAGATACGCAGTATTTT
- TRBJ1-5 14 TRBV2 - CASSRDTGGQPQHF TGTGCCAGCAGTAGGGACACCGGGGGGCAGCCCCAGCATTTT
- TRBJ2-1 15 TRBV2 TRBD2 CASSLPGTRRNEQFF TGTGCCAGCAGTCTTCCCGGGACTAGAAGAAATGAGCAGTTCTTC
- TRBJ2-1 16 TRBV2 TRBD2 CASKELAGGYYNEQFF TGTGCCAGCAAGGAACTAGCGGGAGGTTACTACAATGAGCAGTTCTTC
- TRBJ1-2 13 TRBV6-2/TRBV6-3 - CASSYYGEYGYTF TGTGCCAGCAGTTACTACGGGGAGTATGGCTACACCTTC
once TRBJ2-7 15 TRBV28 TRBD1 CASSPYGTGTGEQYF TGTGCCAGCAGTCCTTACGGGACAGGGACCGGCGAGCAGTACTTC
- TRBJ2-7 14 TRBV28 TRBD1 CASSQVTGKYEQYF TGTGCCAGCAGTCAGGTGACAGGGAAATACGAGCAGTACTTC
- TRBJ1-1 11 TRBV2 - CAQRMNTEAFF TGTGCCCAGCGGATGAACACTGAAGCTTTCTTT
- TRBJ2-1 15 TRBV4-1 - CASSQEGQGGNEQFF TGCGCCAGCAGCCAAGAGGGGCAGGGGGGCAATGAGCAGTTCTTC